The clone carrying this TCR beta chain has a count of ten or more. Its matching antigen is unknown. The data stem from a study of identical twins. Broader study findings: Out-of-frame TCR alpha sharing in monozygotic twins exceeded recombination model predictions. Alpha sequences out of frame and shared by twins had excess low generation probability. Excess sharing by twins proved weaker in beta out-of-frame sequences.

TCRdb reprocessed the 5' RACE reads via MiXCR and lists one record per CDR3 protein. The sample has 1,800,000 or so distinct CDR3 sequences; less than 35% are singletons. With 4 bases removed from V and 1 base from J, the gap between germline ends came to 7 bases. This CDR3 is built from 12 residues. Germline V lookup: CDR1 SQVTM, CDR2 ANQGSEA. Sequenced: cord blood. This clonotype was sampled from a newborn girl in good health. The chain links TRBV29-1 to TRBJ1-1; D ambiguous. The CDR3 DNA reads as TGCAGCGTTGGACGCGGGAACACTGAAGCTTTCTTT. It yields the protein CSVGRGNTEAFF.